This T cell receptor (beta chain) was identified in a study of Tregs in tolerant kidney transplant recipients. The protocol was immunoSEQ multiplex PCR, while the TCRdb copy is restricted to in-frame clones and leaves out a portion. The table shows about 61,000 clones, with approximately 83% occurring only once. The length of the CDR3 is 15 residues. The ends lost 1 base at V and 10 bases at J; junction bases unmatched: 11. Germline assignment: CDR1 MNHEY and CDR2 SMNVEV (reference sequence). Study outcomes and limitations: Nucleotide sequences could not be compared across some patients' samples due to primer changes. In tolerant patients, donor-specific Tregs outgrew total Tregs, suggesting antigen-driven expansion. Validation in larger populations is needed because few patients were studied. Tregs expanded with activated donor B cells seemed most donor-specific.

Remarks on this clone: Its antigen remains unknown.

Material: Tregs from blood, obtained before the transplant. V gene TRBV27 combines with J gene TRBJ2-7, with TRBD2 matching 9 bases. The receptor's source is a human donor who received a combined kidney and bone marrow transplant. The CDR3 sequence is CASSLLASGDRVQYF. The CDR3 region has the DNA TGTGCCAGCAGTTTATTGGCTAGCGGGGACCGCGTCCAGTACTTC.